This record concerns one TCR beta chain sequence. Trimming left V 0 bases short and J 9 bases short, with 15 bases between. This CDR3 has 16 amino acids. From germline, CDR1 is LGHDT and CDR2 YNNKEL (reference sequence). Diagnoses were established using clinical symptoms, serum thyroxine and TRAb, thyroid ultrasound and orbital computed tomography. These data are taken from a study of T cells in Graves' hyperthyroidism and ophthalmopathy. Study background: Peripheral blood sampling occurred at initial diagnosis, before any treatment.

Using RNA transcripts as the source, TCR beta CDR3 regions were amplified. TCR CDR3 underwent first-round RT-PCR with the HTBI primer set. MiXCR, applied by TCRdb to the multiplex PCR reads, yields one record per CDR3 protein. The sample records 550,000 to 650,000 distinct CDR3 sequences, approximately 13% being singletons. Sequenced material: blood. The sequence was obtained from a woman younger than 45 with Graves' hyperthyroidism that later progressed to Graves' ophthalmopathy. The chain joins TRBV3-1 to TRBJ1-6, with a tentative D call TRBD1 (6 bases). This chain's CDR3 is CASSQDYSGVFSPLHF. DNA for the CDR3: TGTGCCAGCAGCCAAGATTATTCAGGGGTTTTTTCACCCCTCCACTTT.